This T cell receptor (beta chain) was obtained from a study of OX40 agonist ivuxolimab in advanced cancers. Study background: Melanoma, hepatocellular carcinoma, head and neck or renal cell cancer occurred in dose-escalation patients.

Germline CDR1 SGHDT, CDR2 YYEEEE. Trimming pared 5 bases from V and 6 bases from J, leaving 12 bases between. This CDR3 is built from 12 residues. On this clone itself: Its specificity is unknown.

Study-wide findings and caveats: CD8+ T cells (on average) carried more expanded clones than CD4+ T cells.

Assay used: immunoSEQ multiplex PCR; TCRdb lists only in-frame clones, some missing. This sample has approximately 22,000 clones, with approximately 86% found just once. The sequence was collected from an adult with an advanced solid tumor such as melanoma, head and neck, liver or kidney cancer. This sequence joins TRBV5-6 and TRBJ2-7, with D possibly matching TRBD1 (6 bases). The sample in question was CD4+ or CD8+ T cells sorted from blood, obtained in a trial of the OX40 agonist ivuxolimab. The CDR3 loop reads CASSPGALEQYF. CDR3 DNA sequence: TGTGCCAGCAGTCCAGGGGCACTCGAGCAGTACTTC.